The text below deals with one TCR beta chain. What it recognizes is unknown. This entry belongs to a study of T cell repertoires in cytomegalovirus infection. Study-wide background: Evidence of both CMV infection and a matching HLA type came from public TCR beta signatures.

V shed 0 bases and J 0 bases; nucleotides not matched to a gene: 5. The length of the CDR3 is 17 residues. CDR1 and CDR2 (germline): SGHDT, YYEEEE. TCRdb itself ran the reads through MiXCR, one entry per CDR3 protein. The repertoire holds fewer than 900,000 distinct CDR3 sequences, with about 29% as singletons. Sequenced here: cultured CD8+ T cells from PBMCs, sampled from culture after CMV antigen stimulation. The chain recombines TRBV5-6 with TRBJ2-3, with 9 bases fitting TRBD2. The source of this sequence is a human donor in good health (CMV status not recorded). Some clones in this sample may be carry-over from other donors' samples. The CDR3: CASSLDASGASTDTQYF. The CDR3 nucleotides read TGTGCCAGCAGCTTGGACGCTAGCGGGGCTAGCACAGATACGCAGTATTTT.